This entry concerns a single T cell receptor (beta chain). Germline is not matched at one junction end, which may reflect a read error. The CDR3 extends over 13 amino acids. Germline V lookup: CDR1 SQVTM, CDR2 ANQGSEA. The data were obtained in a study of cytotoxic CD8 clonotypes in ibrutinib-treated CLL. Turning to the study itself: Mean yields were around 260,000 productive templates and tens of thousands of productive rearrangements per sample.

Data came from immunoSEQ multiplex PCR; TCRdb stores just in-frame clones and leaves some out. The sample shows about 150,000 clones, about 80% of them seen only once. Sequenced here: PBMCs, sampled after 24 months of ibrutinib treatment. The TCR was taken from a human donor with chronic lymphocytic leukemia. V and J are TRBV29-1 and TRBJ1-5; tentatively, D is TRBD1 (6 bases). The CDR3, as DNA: TGCAGCGTTGAGATGGGGAATGGACAGCTCCAGCATTTT. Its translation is CSVEMGNGQLQHF.